What follows are 27 T cell receptor beta chains derived from one specimen sequenced in a study of shared clonotypes between healthy human individuals. TCRdb keeps only in-frame clones here, not all; method: immunoSEQ multiplex PCR. The top ten clones hold roughly 1.2% of a sample with some 1,400,000 clones, around 97% of them seen once. Sample: naive CD4+ T cells sorted from blood. Subset: CD45RA+ positively selected. These receptors were collected from a man younger than 45 in good health.

The chain couples TRBV25-1 to TRBJ2-1; D is perhaps TRBD1 (6 bases). V lost 7 bases and J 6 bases, leaving 16 bases between the germline ends. Germline V lookup: CDR1 MGHDK, CDR2 SYGVNS. The CDR3 spans 14 residues. CDR3 DNA: TGTGCCAGCACCCCCCGGGGACAAGCCAATGAGCAGTTCTTC. Protein sequence: CASTPRGQANEQFF.

Only one count was recorded for this clone. CDR3 sequence (DNA): TGCGCCAGCAGTCAAGGGACAGGGGGTGTCGATGAGCAGTTCTTC. Protein sequence: CASSQGTGGVDEQFF. V gene TRBV23-1 combines with J gene TRBJ2-1; 11 nucleotides align to TRBD1. TRBV23-1 counts as an open reading frame of uncertain function. There are 15 residues in the CDR3. With V trimmed by 2 bases and J by 8 bases, 5 bases remained unmatched.

This chain connects TRBV7-9 to TRBJ2-7, with D possibly TRBD2 on 6 matching bases. The CDR3 is made up of 15 amino acids. V shed 1 base and J shed 3 bases, with 13 bases lying between them. The germline V gene has CDR1 SEHNR and CDR2 FQNEAQ (reference sequence). CDR3 DNA: TGTGCCAGCAGCTTAGATGGGGGGAAAATCTACGAGCAGTACTTC. Its protein is CASSLDGGKIYEQYF.

The rearrangement uses TRBV7-9 and TRBJ2-1; 14 bases match TRBD2. CDR1 is SEHNR and CDR2 is FQNEAQ in the germline V gene (reference sequence). V was clipped by 7 bases and J by 6 bases; unmatched bases: 17. This CDR3 is 19 amino acids long. In DNA, the CDR3 is TGTGCCAGCACCGAATTAGGACTAGCGGGAGGTAATGAGGGCAATGAGCAGTTCTTC. Translated: CASTELGLAGGNEGNEQFF.

The genes are TRBV18 and TRBJ2-5, with 14 positions matching TRBD2. The CDR3 is made up of 17 amino acids. The V and J ends lost 3 bases and 5 bases, in that order; junction bases with no gene match: 8. CDR1 KGHSH and CDR2 LQKENI come from the germline V gene. The CDR3 loop is CASSPETSGRARETQYF. The CDR3 DNA sequence: TGTGCCAGCTCACCGGAGACTAGCGGGAGGGCCCGGGAGACCCAGTACTTC.

The V gene is TRBV6-5, the J gene TRBJ2-5, with 7 bases lining up with TRBD2. This CDR3 is 13 amino acids long. The trim removed 6 bases at V and 9 bases at J, leaving 10 bases unmatched. The germline V gene has CDR1 MNHEY and CDR2 SVGAGI. CDR3 sequence: CASRQTGAGAQYF. The CDR3 nucleotides are TGTGCCAGCAGGCAGACTGGGGCGGGGGCCCAGTACTTC.

The chain has TRBV2 and TRBJ1-1; the D gene is possibly TRBD1 (5 bases). The CDR3 sequence is 14 residues long. The V end lost 5 bases, the J end lost 1 base, and 11 bases lay between the germline ends. From germline, CDR1 is SNHLY and CDR2 FYNNEI. The CDR3 nucleotides read TGTGCCAGCAGTAGGGGTCCAGCGAACACTGAAGCTTTCTTT. Its translation: CASSRGPANTEAFF.

The chain uses TRBV5-1 and TRBJ2-7, with 7 bases fitting TRBD2. CDR1 and CDR2 from the germline V gene are SGHRS and YFSETQ. V trimming: 0 bases; J trimming: 2 bases; junction bases outside the gene matches: 5. The CDR3 extends over 15 amino acids. DNA of the CDR3: TGCGCCAGCAGCTTGGCCGCAGGGAGGGCCTACGAGCAGTACTTC. Protein: CASSLAAGRAYEQYF.

V is TRBV9 and J is TRBJ1-5; D is ambiguous. Germline V gives CDR1 SGDLS, CDR2 YYNGEE. The CDR3 is made up of 14 amino acids. V was trimmed by 0 bases and J by 3 bases, leaving 7 bases between them. The CDR3 nucleotides read TGTGCCAGCAGCGTAGGGGCAGACAATCAGCCCCAGCATTTT. Amino acids: CASSVGADNQPQHF.

V and J are TRBV9 and TRBJ2-2, with 14 bases aligning to TRBD2. J gave up 5 bases and V 4 bases, and 10 bases lay outside the gene matches. Germline loops: CDR1 SGDLS, CDR2 YYNGEE. This CDR3 region has 18 residues. For the CDR3, the DNA is TGTGCCAGCAGCTACCCGGGGGGACTAGCGGGAGAAACCGGGGAGCTGTTTTTT. Residues: CASSYPGGLAGETGELFF.

A remark on this clone: Other DNA sequences in the sample encode the same CDR3. The gene calls are TRBV7-9 and TRBJ1-3; no firm D call. Between the trimmed V and J ends, which lost 2 bases and 4 bases, there was a span of 6 bases. The CDR3 sequence is 13 residues long. Per germline, CDR1 SEHNR and CDR2 FQNEAQ (reference sequence). In DNA, the CDR3 is TGTGCCAGCAGCTTAAATTCCGGAAACACCATATATTTT. As protein: CASSLNSGNTIYF.

The chain employs TRBV18 and TRBJ2-1; D gene unclear. Trimming removed 3 bases from V and 5 bases from J, with 11 bases in between. The germline V gene encodes CDR1 KGHSH and CDR2 LQKENI. The CDR3 is made up of 14 amino acids. The CDR3 nucleotides read TGTGCCAGCTCACCGGTACGAGGCCACAATGAGCAGTTCTTC. Translation gives CASSPVRGHNEQFF.

This chain connects TRBV5-5 to TRBJ2-5, with D unclear. The CDR3 totals 16 residues. The ends were cut back, 4 bases at V and 0 bases at J, with 16 bases in the middle. Germline V gives CDR1 SGHKS, CDR2 YYEKEE (reference sequence). In DNA, the CDR3 is TGTGCCAGCAGCATACCAACTATTAATTACCAAGAGACCCAGTACTTC. Its protein product is CASSIPTINYQETQYF.

The chain joins TRBV5-4 to TRBJ2-1; TRBD2 agrees at 10 bases. Germline loops: CDR1 SGHNT, CDR2 YYREEE (reference sequence). J gave up 7 bases and V 2 bases, and 9 bases lay outside the gene matches. The CDR3 contains 16 residues. CDR3 nucleotides: TGTGCCAGCAGCTTAAAGCGGGAGGGCCCGGGAAATGAGCAGTTCTTC. Translated: CASSLKREGPGNEQFF.

The chain employs TRBV5-5 and TRBJ1-1; D is unresolved. The CDR3 runs 14 residues. The V and J ends lost 1 base and 5 bases respectively, with 12 bases between them. Germline lookup yields CDR1 SGHKS and CDR2 YYEKEE (reference sequence). The CDR3 bases are TGTGCCAGCAGCTTGTCTGGTGGACGGACTGAAGCTTTCTTT. Translating it yields CASSLSGGRTEAFF.

The genes are TRBV15 and TRBJ2-7; the D is unclear. The CDR3 runs to 14 residues. V gave up 0 bases and J gave up 1 base, with 7 bases separating them. Germline CDR1 and CDR2: LNHNV and YYDKDF (reference sequence). CDR3 amino acids: CATSRERESYEQYF. CDR3 bases: TGTGCCACCAGCAGAGAAAGAGAATCCTACGAGCAGTACTTC.

The rearrangement links TRBV7-9 to TRBJ2-3; D may be TRBD1 (5 bases). The CDR3 has 12 residues. Germline assignment: CDR1 SEHNR and CDR2 FQNEAQ (reference sequence). Trimming stripped 4 bases from V and 6 bases from J, with 8 bases between. CDR3 sequence: CASSSYRDTQYF. The CDR3 coding sequence is TGTGCCAGCAGCTCATACAGGGATACGCAGTATTTT.

The chain has TRBV7-6 and TRBJ2-1, with a tentative D call TRBD2 (6 bases). The CDR3 contains 15 residues. Trimming cost V 0 bases and J 7 bases, with 13 bases left between them. Germline V gives CDR1 SGHVS, CDR2 FNYEAQ. Written as DNA, the CDR3 is TGTGCCAGCAGCTTAGCCCCCATGGGGGGAAATGAGCAGTTCTTC. Protein sequence: CASSLAPMGGNEQFF. The variable domain in full, with the rest retrieved from reference TRBV7-6 and TRBJ2-1, is GAGVSQSPRYKVTKRGQDVALRCDPISGHVSLYWYRQALGQGPEFLTYFNYEAQQDKSGLPNDRFSAERPEGSISTLTIQRTEQRDSAMYRCASSLAPMGGNEQFFGPGTRLTVL.

The V gene is TRBV7-9, the J gene TRBJ2-3; maybe TRBD2 (6 bases). This CDR3 region has 17 residues. Germline V gene data show CDR1 as SEHNR and CDR2 as FQNEAQ (reference sequence). Trimming pared 3 bases from V and 0 bases from J, leaving 16 bases between. CDR3 region: CASSFPRRGTSTDTQYF. The CDR3 region has the DNA TGTGCCAGCAGCTTTCCAAGGCGGGGAACTAGCACAGATACGCAGTATTTT.

V is TRBV10-1 and J is TRBJ2-5; D might be TRBD1 (6 bases). The J call is in doubt because the DNA end fits TRBJ2-7 better. The CDR3 is 14 residues long. Per the germline V gene, CDR1 is WNHNN and CDR2 is SYGVQD (reference sequence). CDR3 protein: CASSQDRFSYEQYF. The CDR3 nucleotides are TGCGCCAGCAGCCAAGACAGGTTCTCCTACGAGCAGTACTTC.

This clone was seen a handful of times. The genes are TRBV25-1 and TRBJ2-7; 7 nucleotides match TRBD2. Germline-derived CDR1 and CDR2 are MGHDK and SYGVNS. The V gene end was trimmed by 10 bases and the J gene end by 0 bases; junction bases not matched to a gene: 9. This CDR3 region has 14 residues. CDR3 coding DNA: TGTGCCAAGGGGTGGGTAGCGGGCTCCTACGAGCAGTACTTC. Protein: CAKGWVAGSYEQYF.

The chain combines TRBV5-4 with TRBJ1-1, with D possibly TRBD1 on 5 matching bases. The CDR3 loop spans 15 amino acids. CDR1 and CDR2 from the germline V gene are SGHNT and YYREEE (reference sequence). The ends were cut back, 4 bases at V and 1 base at J, with 14 bases in the middle. The CDR3: CASSPGGKGNTEAFF. CDR3 coding DNA: TGTGCCAGCAGCCCGGGGGGGAAGGGGAACACTGAAGCTTTCTTT.

The V call is TRBV28, the J call TRBJ2-7; the D is unclear. The length of the CDR3 is 12 residues. Deletions cut 2 bases from V and 6 bases from J, with 8 bases between. CDR1 MDHEN and CDR2 SYDVKM come from the germline V gene. The CDR3 DNA reads as TGTGCCAGCAGTTTACGGTTTGTCGAGCAGTACTTC. This translates into CASSLRFVEQYF. Using reference TRBV28 and TRBJ2-7 for the parts outside the CDR3, the full variable domain is DVKVTQSSRYLVKRTGEKVFLECVQDMDHENMFWYRQDPGLGLRLIYFSYDVKMKEKGDIPEGYSVSREKKERFSLILESASTNQTSMYLCASSLRFVEQYFGPGTRLTVT.

V gene TRBV18 combines with J gene TRBJ2-3, with D maybe TRBD1 (6 bases). Germline V gives CDR1 KGHSH, CDR2 LQKENI. The V end was cut by 3 bases, the J end by 6 bases, with 16 bases between. The CDR3 has 15 amino acids. CDR3 nucleotide sequence: TGTGCCAGCTCACCGGGACATGACCTGCGGGATACGCAGTATTTT. Translated: CASSPGHDLRDTQYF.

The chain combines TRBV7-8 with TRBJ1-2; 8 bases map to TRBD1. Looked up from germline, CDR1 is SGHVS and CDR2 is FQNEAQ. The CDR3 has 15 amino acids. The trim removed 5 bases at V and 6 bases at J, leaving 11 bases unmatched. CDR3 sequence reads: CASSPRTGREDGYTF. CDR3 DNA: TGTGCCAGCAGCCCCAGGACAGGGAGGGAAGATGGCTACACCTTC.

Only a few counts were recorded for this clone. The chain links TRBV19 to TRBJ1-1, with TRBD1 matching over 8 bases. The CDR3 runs to 10 residues. Germline V gives CDR1 LNHDA, CDR2 SQIVND (reference sequence). V lost 8 bases, J lost 11 bases, and 4 bases stayed unmatched. CDR3 nucleotide sequence: TGTGCCAGTGTTGACAGGGGCGCTTTCTTT. Protein sequence: CASVDRGAFF.

The rearrangement links TRBV19 to TRBJ1-3; maybe TRBD1 (5 bases). Germline V lookup: CDR1 LNHDA, CDR2 SQIVND (reference sequence). The germline V and J ends were trimmed by 1 base and 3 bases, with 16 bases remaining between them. This CDR3 is 17 amino acids long. This chain's CDR3 is CASSIGMIGTYGNTIYF. DNA of the CDR3: TGTGCCAGTAGTATAGGTATGATCGGGACCTATGGAAACACCATATATTTT.